This TCR beta chain was documented in a study of human T cells and chemical hapten exposure. This clonotype was counted at least ten times. The antigen is not known. Findings and caveats of the study: The number of TCRs above 1 in 1000 frequency did not change after DPC sensitization.

MiXCR, run by TCRdb on the RACE reads, gives a single entry per CDR3 protein. The sample lists around 47,000 distinct CDR3 sequences, around 3.6% occurring once. Time point reported: healthy volunteer bleed at 6 weeks. The template was total RNA from unfractionated whole blood. Germline-derived CDR1 and CDR2 are LNHDA and SQIVND (reference sequence). The CDR3 has 17 amino acids. V lost 8 bases to trimming and J lost 0 bases, with 20 bases between them. Sequencing was performed on whole blood. The gene calls are TRBV19 and TRBJ2-1; perhaps TRBD1 as D (6 bases). The source is a human donor in good health. Some clones in this sample may be carry-over from other donors' samples. The chain's CDR3 is CASARTNRGGSYNEQFF. DNA of the CDR3: TGTGCCAGTGCAAGAACTAATCGAGGGGGCTCCTACAATGAGCAGTTCTTC. Full variable domain (remainder filled in from reference TRBV19 and TRBJ2-1): DGGITQSPKYLFRKEGQNVTLSCEQNLNHDAMYWYRQDPGQGLRLIYYSQIVNDFQKGDIAEGYSVSREKKESFPLTVTSAQKNPTAFYLCASARTNRGGSYNEQFFGPGTRLTVL.